These 7 T cell receptor beta chains share one sample of origin, sequenced in a study of blood T cell repertoires in COVID-19 (dated by TCRdb to about 2020). Library preparation employed the immunoSEQ multiplex PCR assay. Drawn from immuneACCESS, this table holds only the in-frame rearrangements with V and J called that TCRdb kept. Clones are partly lost; checked studies trace under half to an unresolved V gene and leave the rest unexplained. The sample profile shows some 300,000 clones; just under 90% of them were found once. The ten top clones hold 6.3% of the sample. The sample was peripheral blood. The source is a woman in her forties or fifties with COVID-19, enrolled during active disease.

This chain connects TRBV30 to TRBJ1-3; 7 bases are a match to TRBD1. CDR1 is GTSNPN, CDR2 SVGIG, per germline (reference sequence). The V and J ends lost 1 base and 0 bases, in that order; junction bases with no gene match: 6. CDR3 length: 16 residues. The DNA for the CDR3 is TGTGCCTGGAGTGCCATGGGACAGTACTCTGGAAACACCATATATTTT. Translating gives CAWSAMGQYSGNTIYF. Full variable domain (rest looked up from reference TRBV30 and TRBJ1-3): SQTIHQWPATLVQPVGSPLSLECTVEGTSNPNLYWYRQAAGRGLQLLFYSVGIGQISSEVPQNLSASRPQDRQFILSSKKLLLSDSGFYLCAWSAMGQYSGNTIYFGEGSWLTVV.

This chain links TRBV10-2 with TRBJ2-1, with a weak D call TRBD2 (5 bases). The CDR3 is made up of 12 amino acids. Germline V gene lookup returns CDR1 WSHSY and CDR2 SAAADI. V gave up 4 bases and J gave up 8 bases, with 9 bases separating them. The CDR3: CASSGEGHEQFF. The CDR3 DNA follows: TGCGCCAGCAGTGGTGAGGGTCATGAGCAGTTCTTC.

V usage is TRBV6-5 and J usage is TRBJ1-2, with 7 nucleotides matching TRBD1. The CDR3 extends over 16 amino acids. Per the germline V gene, CDR1 is MNHEY and CDR2 is SVGAGI. Trimming at V came to 2 bases and at J to 4 bases, leaving 10 bases not matched to a gene. CDR3 sequence reads: CASSYPMGQSAYGYTF. CDR3 DNA sequence: TGTGCCAGCAGTTACCCTATGGGACAGTCGGCCTATGGCTACACCTTC.

This chain uses TRBV5-1 with TRBJ2-1; 16 bases line up with TRBD2. The J segment lost 6 bases and the V segment lost 3 bases, leaving 9 bases of the junction unmatched. CDR3 size: 18 residues. Germline values: CDR1 SGHRS, CDR2 YFSETQ. The chain's CDR3 is CASSSGTSGRAGGNEQFF. The CDR3 DNA reads as TGCGCCAGCAGCTCAGGGACTAGCGGGAGGGCCGGAGGCAATGAGCAGTTCTTC. The variable domain in full, with the rest retrieved from reference TRBV5-1 and TRBJ2-1, is KAGVTQTPRYLIKTRGQQVTLSCSPISGHRSVSWYQQTPGQGLQFLFEYFSETQRNKGNFPGRFSGRQFSNSRSEMNVSTLELGDSALYLCASSSGTSGRAGGNEQFFGPGTRLTVL.

V gene TRBV12-3 or TRBV12-4 combines with J gene TRBJ1-4; D is undetermined. The CDR3 extends over 13 amino acids. Trimming removed 1 base from V and 7 bases from J, with 7 bases in between. The CDR3 reads CASSLGGVEKLFF. The DNA of the CDR3 is TGTGCCAGCAGTTTAGGAGGAGTTGAAAAACTGTTTTTT.

The chain employs TRBV19 and TRBJ2-5, with D possibly matching TRBD1 (6 bases). V lost 8 bases to trimming and J lost 0 bases, with 13 bases between them. The CDR3 is 14 residues long. In germline, CDR1 is LNHDA, CDR2 SQIVND (reference sequence). The CDR3 DNA reads as TGTGCCAGTCGACAGGAGCCCTACCAAGAGACCCAGTACTTC. It encodes CASRQEPYQETQYF.

V is TRBV6-1 and J is TRBJ2-6; TRBD1 might be the D (6 bases). V shed 4 bases and J shed 6 bases, with 16 bases lying between them. Germline CDR1 and CDR2: MNHNS and SASEGT. This CDR3 region has 16 residues. For the CDR3, the DNA is TGTGCCAGCAGTGTAGACAGGTCGATTTCGGCCAACGTCCTGACTTTC. This encodes CASSVDRSISANVLTF.